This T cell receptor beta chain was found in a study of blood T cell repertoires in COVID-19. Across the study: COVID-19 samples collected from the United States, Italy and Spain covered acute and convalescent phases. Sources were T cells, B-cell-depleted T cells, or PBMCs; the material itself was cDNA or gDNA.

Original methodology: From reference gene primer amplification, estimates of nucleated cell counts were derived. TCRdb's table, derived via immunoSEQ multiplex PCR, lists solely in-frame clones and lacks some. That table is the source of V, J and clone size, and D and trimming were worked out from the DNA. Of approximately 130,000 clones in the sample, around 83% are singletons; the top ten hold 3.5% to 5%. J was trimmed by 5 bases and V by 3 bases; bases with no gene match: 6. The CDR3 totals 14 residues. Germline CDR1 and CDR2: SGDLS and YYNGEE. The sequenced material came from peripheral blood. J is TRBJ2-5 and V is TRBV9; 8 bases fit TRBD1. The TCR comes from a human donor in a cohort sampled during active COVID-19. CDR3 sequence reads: CASSATGQEETQYF. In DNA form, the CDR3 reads TGTGCCAGCAGCGCGACGGGACAGGAGGAGACCCAGTACTTC.